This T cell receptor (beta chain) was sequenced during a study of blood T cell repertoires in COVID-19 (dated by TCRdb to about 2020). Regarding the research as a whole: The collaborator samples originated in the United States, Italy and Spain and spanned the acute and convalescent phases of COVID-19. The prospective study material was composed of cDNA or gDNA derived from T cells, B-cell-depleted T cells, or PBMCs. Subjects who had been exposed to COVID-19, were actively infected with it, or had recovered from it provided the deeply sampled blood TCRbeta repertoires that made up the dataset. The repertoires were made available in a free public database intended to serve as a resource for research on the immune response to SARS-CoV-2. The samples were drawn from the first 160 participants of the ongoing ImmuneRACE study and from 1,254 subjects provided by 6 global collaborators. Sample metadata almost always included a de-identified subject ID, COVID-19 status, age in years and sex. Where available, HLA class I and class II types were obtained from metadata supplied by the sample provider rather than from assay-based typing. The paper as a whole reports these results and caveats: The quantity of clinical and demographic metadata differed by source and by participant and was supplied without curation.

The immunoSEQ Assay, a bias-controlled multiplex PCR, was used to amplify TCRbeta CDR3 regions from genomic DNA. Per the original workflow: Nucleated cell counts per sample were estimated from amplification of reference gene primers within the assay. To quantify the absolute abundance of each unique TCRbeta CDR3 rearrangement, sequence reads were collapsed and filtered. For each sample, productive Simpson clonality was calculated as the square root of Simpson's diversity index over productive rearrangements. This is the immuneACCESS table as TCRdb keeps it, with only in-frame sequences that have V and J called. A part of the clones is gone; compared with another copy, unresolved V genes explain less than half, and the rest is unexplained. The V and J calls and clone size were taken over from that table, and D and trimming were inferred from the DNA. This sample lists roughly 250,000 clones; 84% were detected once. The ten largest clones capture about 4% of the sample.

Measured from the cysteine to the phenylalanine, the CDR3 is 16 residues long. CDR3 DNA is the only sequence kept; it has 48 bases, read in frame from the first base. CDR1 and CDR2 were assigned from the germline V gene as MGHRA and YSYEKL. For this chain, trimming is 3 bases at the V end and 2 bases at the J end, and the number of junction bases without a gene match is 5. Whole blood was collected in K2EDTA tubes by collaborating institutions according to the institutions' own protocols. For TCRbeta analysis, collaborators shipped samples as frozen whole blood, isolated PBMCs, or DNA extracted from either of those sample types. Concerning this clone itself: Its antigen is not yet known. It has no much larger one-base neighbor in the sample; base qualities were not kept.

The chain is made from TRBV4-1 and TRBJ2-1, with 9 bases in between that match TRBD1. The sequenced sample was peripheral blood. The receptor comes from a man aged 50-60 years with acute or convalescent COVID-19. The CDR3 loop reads CASSQPGDRAYNEQFF. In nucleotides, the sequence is TGCGCCAGCAGCCAGCCCGGGGACAGGGCCTACAATGAGCAGTTCTTC.